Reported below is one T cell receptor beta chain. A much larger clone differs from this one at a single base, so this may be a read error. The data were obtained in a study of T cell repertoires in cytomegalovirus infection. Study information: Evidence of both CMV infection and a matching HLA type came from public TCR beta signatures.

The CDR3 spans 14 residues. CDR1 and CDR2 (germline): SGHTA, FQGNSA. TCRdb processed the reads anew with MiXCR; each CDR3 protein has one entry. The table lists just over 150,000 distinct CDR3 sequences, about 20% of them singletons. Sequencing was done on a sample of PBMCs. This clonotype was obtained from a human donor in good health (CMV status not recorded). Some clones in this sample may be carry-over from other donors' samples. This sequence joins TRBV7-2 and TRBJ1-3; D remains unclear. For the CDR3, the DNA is TGTGCCAGCAGCTTAGTCCCAGTCGGAAACACCATATGTTTT. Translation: CASSLVPVGNTICF.